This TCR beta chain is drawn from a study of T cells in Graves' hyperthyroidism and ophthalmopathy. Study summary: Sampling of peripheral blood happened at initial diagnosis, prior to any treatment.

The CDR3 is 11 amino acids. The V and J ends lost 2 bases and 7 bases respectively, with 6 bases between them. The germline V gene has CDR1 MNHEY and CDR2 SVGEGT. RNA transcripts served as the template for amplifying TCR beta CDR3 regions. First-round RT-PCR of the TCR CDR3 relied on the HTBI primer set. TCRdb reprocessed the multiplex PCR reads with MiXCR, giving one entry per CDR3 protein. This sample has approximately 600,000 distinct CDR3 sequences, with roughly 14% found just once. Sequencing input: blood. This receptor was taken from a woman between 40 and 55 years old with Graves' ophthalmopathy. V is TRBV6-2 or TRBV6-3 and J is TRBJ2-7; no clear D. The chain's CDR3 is CASSYPTEQYF. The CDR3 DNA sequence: TGTGCCAGCAGTTACCCGACAGAGCAGTACTTC.